The 12 T cell receptor beta chains reported below all come from one sample, sequenced in a study of T cells after yellow fever vaccination. TCRdb reprocessed the 5' RACE reads with MiXCR, giving one entry per CDR3 protein. The table lists around 350,000 distinct CDR3 sequences, around 6.4% of them singletons. The sequencing used PBMCs, collected 5 days after the yellow fever booster vaccination. The receptors originated from a man aged 25-45 years who received the YFV17D yellow fever vaccine.

This clonotype was recorded at least ten times. V gene TRBV5-6 combines with J gene TRBJ2-5; TRBD2 might be the D (6 bases). V lost 4 bases, J lost 5 bases, and 12 bases lay in between. The CDR3 has 13 residues. CDR1 SGHDT and CDR2 YYEEEE come from the germline V gene. This CDR3 reads CASSLGLSETQYF. The CDR3, as DNA: TGTGCCAGCAGCCTAGGACTATCGGAGACCCAGTACTTC.

This clonotype was seen ten or more times. The rearrangement links TRBV5-5 to TRBJ2-5; perhaps TRBD1 as D (6 bases). The V gene's germline CDR1 is SGHKS and CDR2 YYEKEE (reference sequence). Trimming removed 0 bases from V and 3 bases from J, with 9 bases in between. This CDR3 comprises 14 residues. The CDR3 spells CASSLVGQKETQYF. The CDR3 DNA reads as TGTGCCAGCAGCTTGGTTGGACAGAAAGAGACCCAGTACTTC.

V is TRBV6-5 and J is TRBJ2-1; D possibly corresponds to TRBD1 (6 bases). The V and J ends lost 0 bases and 9 bases respectively, with 12 bases between them. The germline gives CDR1 MNHEY, CDR2 SVGAGI. This CDR3 is 14 amino acids long. The CDR3 spells CASSYSPRGGEQFF. The CDR3 DNA sequence: TGTGCCAGCAGTTACTCGCCTAGAGGGGGTGAGCAGTTCTTC.

This clonotype occurred many times. CDR3 sequence: CASSPSGSLYEQYF. The CDR3 nucleotides are TGTGCCAGCAGTCCTAGCGGGAGCCTCTACGAGCAGTACTTC. This chain uses TRBV9 with TRBJ2-7; 10 positions agree with TRBD2. CDR3 size: 14 residues. In germline, CDR1 is SGDLS, CDR2 YYNGEE. The trim removed 5 bases at V and 3 bases at J, leaving 5 bases unmatched.

The chain carries TRBV30 and TRBJ2-1; 8 bases align to TRBD1. This CDR3 region has 14 residues. Looked up from germline, CDR1 is GTSNPN and CDR2 is SVGIG (reference sequence). The ends lost 4 bases at V and 7 bases at J; junction bases unmatched: 9. In nucleotides, the CDR3 is TGTGCCTGGAAACGGGACAGGATTAATAATGAGCAGTTCTTC. It translates to CAWKRDRINNEQFF.

Worth noting for this clonotype: A much larger clone sits a single nucleotide away, making a read error possible. This chain uses TRBV20-1 with TRBJ2-1; the match to TRBD2 covers 7 bases. This CDR3 has 16 amino acids. The J segment lost 5 bases and the V segment lost 0 bases, leaving 10 bases of the junction unmatched. Germline values: CDR1 DFQATT, CDR2 SNEGSKA (reference sequence). This CDR3 is CSARDQTSANHNEQFF. CDR3 nucleotides: TGCAGTGCTAGAGACCAAACTAGCGCTAACCACAATGAGCAGTTCTTC.

The sample holds a few counts of this clonotype. The genes are TRBV7-9 and TRBJ1-1; D remains ambiguous. The V gene lost 1 base and the J gene lost 6 bases, with 9 bases spanning the gap. The germline V gene encodes CDR1 SEHNR and CDR2 FQNEAQ (reference sequence). The CDR3 totals 13 residues. Here the CDR3 reads CASSLEAGAEAFF. The CDR3 nucleotides read TGTGCCAGCAGCTTAGAAGCTGGGGCTGAAGCTTTCTTT. Full variable domain (remainder filled in from reference TRBV7-9 and TRBJ1-1): DTGVSQNPRHKITKRGQNVTFRCDPISEHNRLYWYRQTLGQGPEFLTYFQNEAQLEKSRLLSDRFSAERPKGSFSTLEIQRTEQGDSAMYLCASSLEAGAEAFFGQGTRLTVV.

There are a few counts of this clonotype. The chain links TRBV18 to TRBJ1-6, with 7 bases matching TRBD1. V shed 3 bases, J shed 4 bases, and the junction held 0 bases outside the gene matches. The CDR3 covers 14 residues. Germline CDR1 is KGHSH and CDR2 is LQKENI. CDR3 loop: CASSPGQYNSPLHF. The CDR3 nucleotides read TGTGCCAGCTCACCGGGACAGTATAATTCACCCCTCCACTTT.

This clonotype was seen more than once but under ten times. The chain recombines TRBV12-3 or TRBV12-4 with TRBJ1-2, with unresolved D. Trimming cost V 0 bases and J 7 bases, with 9 bases left between them. This CDR3 comprises 13 residues. CDR3 sequence: CASSLAGHSGYTF. The CDR3 DNA follows: TGTGCCAGCAGTTTAGCTGGGCACTCTGGCTACACCTTC.

The chain combines TRBV6-2 or TRBV6-3 with TRBJ2-7; no definite D call. The V gene lost 2 bases and the J gene lost 2 bases, with 10 bases spanning the gap. Germline loops: CDR1 MNHEY, CDR2 SVGEGT. This CDR3 region has 14 residues. CDR3 protein: CASSYNGRTYEQYF. The CDR3 DNA is TGTGCCAGCAGTTACAATGGCAGAACCTACGAGCAGTACTTC.

This clonotype was recorded many times. The rearrangement uses TRBV15 and TRBJ2-7; either TRBD1 or TRBD2 may fit D (5 bases each). The V gene's germline CDR1 is LNHNV and CDR2 YYDKDF (reference sequence). The V gene lost 0 bases and the J gene lost 6 bases, with 12 bases spanning the gap. CDR3 length: 14 amino acids. CDR3 DNA: TGTGCCACCAGCAGAGATCCCACTGGGGGCGAGCAGTACTTC. Translating gives CATSRDPTGGEQYF.

This clonotype was counted between two and nine times. V gene TRBV2 combines with J gene TRBJ2-5, with D perhaps matching TRBD2 (7 bases). V lost 7 bases and J 5 bases, leaving 20 bases between the germline ends. CDR3 length: 15 residues. The germline CDR1 and CDR2 sequences are SNHLY and FYNNEI. CDR3 DNA sequence: TGTGCCAGCACCAGCCTCGGGGGGCGGTTTGAGACCCAGTACTTC. It specifies CASTSLGGRFETQYF.